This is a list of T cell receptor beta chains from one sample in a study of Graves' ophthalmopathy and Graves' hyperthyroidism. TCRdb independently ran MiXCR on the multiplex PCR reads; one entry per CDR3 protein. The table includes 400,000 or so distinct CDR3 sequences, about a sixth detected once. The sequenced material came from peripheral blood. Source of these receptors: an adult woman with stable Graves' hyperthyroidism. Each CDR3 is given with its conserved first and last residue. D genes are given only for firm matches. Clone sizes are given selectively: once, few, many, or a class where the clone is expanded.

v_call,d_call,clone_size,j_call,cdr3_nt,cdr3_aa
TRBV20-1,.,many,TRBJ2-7,TGCAGTGCTAGAGAGACCGGGGTCTCCTACGAGCAGTACTTC,CSARETGVSYEQYF
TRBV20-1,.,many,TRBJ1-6,TGCAGTGCCCCCTCCCATAATTCACCCCTCCACTTT,CSAPSHNSPLHF
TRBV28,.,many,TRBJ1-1,TGTGCCACCAGGGACACGATGAACACTGAAGCTTTCTTT,CATRDTMNTEAFF
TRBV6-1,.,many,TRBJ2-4,TGTGCCAGCAGTAGCGGCGGGTTAGCCAAAAACATTCAGTACTTC,CASSSGGLAKNIQYF
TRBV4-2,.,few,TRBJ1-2,TGTGCCAGCAGCCAAGAATCCCTCGGGGGTAACTATGGCTACACCTTC,CASSQESLGGNYGYTF
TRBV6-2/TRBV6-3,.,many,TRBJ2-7,TGTGCCAGCAGCCCAAAGGGTTGGGGCGCCTTCGACGAGCAGTACTTC,CASSPKGWGAFDEQYF
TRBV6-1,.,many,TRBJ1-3,TGTGCCAGCAGCCAAGACGGCGGAAACACCATATATTTT,CASSQDGGNTIYF
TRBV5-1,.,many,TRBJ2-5,TGCGCCAGCAGCTGGGGGCCAAGCGGAGTCCAAGAGACCCAGTACTTC,CASSWGPSGVQETQYF
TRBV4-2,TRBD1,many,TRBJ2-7,TGTGCCAGCAGCCAAGCCGGGACAGGGGGGACCTACGAGCAGTACTTC,CASSQAGTGGTYEQYF
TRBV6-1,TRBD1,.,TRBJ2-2,TGTGCCAGCAGTCCGGACAGGGGAGGAACCAGCGTCGGGGAGCTGTTTTTT,CASSPDRGGTSVGELFF
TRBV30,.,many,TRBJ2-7,TGTGCCTGGATTGGACAATCCGTGTACGAGCAGTACTTC,CAWIGQSVYEQYF
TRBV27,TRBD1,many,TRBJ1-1,TGTGCCAGCAGTTCAATCCCGGGACAGGGGGCAGAGACTGAAGCTTTCTTT,CASSSIPGQGAETEAFF
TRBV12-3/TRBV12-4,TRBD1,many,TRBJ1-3,TGTGCCAGCAGCATGGACAGGGGCTCTGGAAACACCATATATTTT,CASSMDRGSGNTIYF
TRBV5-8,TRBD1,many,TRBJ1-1,TGTGCCAGCAGCCCCGTACTGGGACAGGGGTCCCCAGCTTTCTTT,CASSPVLGQGSPAFF
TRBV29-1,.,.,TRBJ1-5,TGCAGCGTTGCAAGGGGAAGCTATCAGCCCCAGCATTTT,CSVARGSYQPQHF
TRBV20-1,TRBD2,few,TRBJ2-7,TGCAGTGCTAGATGGACTAGCGGGATCTACGAGCAGTACTTC,CSARWTSGIYEQYF
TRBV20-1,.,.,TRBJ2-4,TGCAGTGCTAGAGTGGGAAACATTCAGTACTTC,CSARVGNIQYF
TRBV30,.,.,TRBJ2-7,TGTGCCTGGCGGAGTCGGAGTCCCGGGTACGAGCAGTACTTC,CAWRSRSPGYEQYF
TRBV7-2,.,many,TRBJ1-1,TGTGCCAGCAGCTTCGCGTCTCCTGAAGCTTTCTTT,CASSFASPEAFF
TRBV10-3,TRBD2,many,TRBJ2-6,TGTGCCATCGATGGGGGGGAAAGTGATGGGGCCAACGTCCTGACTTTC,CAIDGGESDGANVLTF
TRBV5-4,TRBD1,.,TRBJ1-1,TGTGCCAGCAGCCCCGGGACAGGGGCCTCTGAAGCTTTCTTT,CASSPGTGASEAFF
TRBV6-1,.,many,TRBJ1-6,TGTGCCAGCAGTGAATCAAGGGGAAGAAGGGATTCACCCCTCCACTTT,CASSESRGRRDSPLHF
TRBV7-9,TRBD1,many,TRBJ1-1,TGTGCCAGCTGGGGACAGCAGAACACTGAAGCTTTCTTT,CASWGQQNTEAFF
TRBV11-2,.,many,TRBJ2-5,TGTGCCAGCAGCTTAGAAGGTGGAAGGCGTGAGACCCAGTACTTC,CASSLEGGRRETQYF
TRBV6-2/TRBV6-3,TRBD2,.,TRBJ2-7,TGTGCCAGCAGTTACGCGGGAGGCACCGGGGAGCTGTACTTC,CASSYAGGTGELYF
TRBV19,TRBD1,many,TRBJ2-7,TGTGCCAGTAGTCCAAGGACAGGGGGAACCTACGAGCAGTACTTC,CASSPRTGGTYEQYF
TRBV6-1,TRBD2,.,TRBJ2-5,TGTGCCAGCAGGGTAGCGGGAGTTGAGACCCAGTACTTC,CASRVAGVETQYF
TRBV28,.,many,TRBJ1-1,TGTGCCAGCAGTTTCTTTTCGGGGCAAACTGAAGCTTTCTTT,CASSFFSGQTEAFF
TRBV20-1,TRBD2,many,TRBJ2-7,TGCAGTGCTAGAGATAGATCGGGAGGAAGGGACGAGCAGTACTTC,CSARDRSGGRDEQYF
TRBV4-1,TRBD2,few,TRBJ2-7,TGCGCCAGCAGCCAAGATTGGGCGGGAGAGGTACACGAGCAGTACTTC,CASSQDWAGEVHEQYF
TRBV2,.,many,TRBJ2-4,TGTGCCAGCAGTGGCTTGGACAAAAACATTCAGTACTTC,CASSGLDKNIQYF
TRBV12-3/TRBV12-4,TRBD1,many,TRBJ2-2,TGTGCCAGCACCCAAGACAGGGCCACCGGGGAGCTGTTTTTT,CASTQDRATGELFF
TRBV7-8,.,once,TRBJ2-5,TGTGCCAGCAGCTTATCGGCTAGCCCCGAGACCCAGTACTTC,CASSLSASPETQYF
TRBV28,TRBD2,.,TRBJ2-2,TGTGCCAGCAGTTCCCCGTCAGGACTAGCGGGAGCGGTGAACACCGGGGAGCTGTTTTTT,CASSSPSGLAGAVNTGELFF
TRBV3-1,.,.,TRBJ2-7,TGTGCCAGCAGCCAAGATGGGGGTTCCTACGAGCAGTACTTC,CASSQDGGSYEQYF
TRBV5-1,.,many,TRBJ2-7,TGCGCCAGCAGCCGGGCGACAGGTTCCTCCTACGAGCAGTACTTC,CASSRATGSSYEQYF
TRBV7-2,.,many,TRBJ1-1,TGTGCCAGCAGCTTAATGGGGGGCCTAAACACTGAAGCTTTCTTT,CASSLMGGLNTEAFF
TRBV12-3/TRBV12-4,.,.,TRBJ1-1,TGTGCCAGCAAAACACAATTGAACACTGAAGCTTTCTTT,CASKTQLNTEAFF
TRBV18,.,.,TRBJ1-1,TGTGCCAGCTCACGAGAGGACACTATCACTGAAGCTTTCTTT,CASSREDTITEAFF
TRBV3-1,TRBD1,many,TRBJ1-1,TGTGCCAGCAGCCAAGGGGACAGCATTGAAGCTTTCTTT,CASSQGDSIEAFF
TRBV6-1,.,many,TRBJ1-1,TGTGCCAGCAGTGAAACAGAGACGGGGGGAAGTAGCACTGAAGCTTTCTTT,CASSETETGGSSTEAFF
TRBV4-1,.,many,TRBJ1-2,TGCGCCAGCAGCCAAGATGACCGATTCTATGGCTACACCTTC,CASSQDDRFYGYTF
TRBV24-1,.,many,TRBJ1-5,TGTGCCGCCGCGAGTATCAATCAGCCCCAGCATTTT,CAAASINQPQHF
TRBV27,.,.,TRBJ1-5,TGTGCCAGCAGTTTATTCGGGGTCGATAGCAATCAGCCCCAGCATTTT,CASSLFGVDSNQPQHF
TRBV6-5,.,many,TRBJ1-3,TGTGCCAGCAGCCTACTCACAGGGGGAAACACCATATATTTT,CASSLLTGGNTIYF
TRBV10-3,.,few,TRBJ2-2,TGTGCCATCAGTGAGTTCCTGGCCGGGGAGCTGTTTTTT,CAISEFLAGELFF
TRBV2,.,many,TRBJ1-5,TGTGCCAGCAGGAAAAGTGGGGACGGGTACAATCAGCCCCAGCATTTT,CASRKSGDGYNQPQHF
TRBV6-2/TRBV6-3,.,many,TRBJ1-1,TGTGCCAGCAGTTATCTGGGGTCGAGGACTGAAGCTTTCTTT,CASSYLGSRTEAFF
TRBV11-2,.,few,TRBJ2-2,TGTGCCAGCAGCTTACGGGGGAGCCCTACGAACACCGGGGAGCTGTTTTTT,CASSLRGSPTNTGELFF
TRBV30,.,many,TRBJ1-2,TGTGCCTGGAGGCCGGGCTTTGGCGGCTACACCTTC,CAWRPGFGGYTF
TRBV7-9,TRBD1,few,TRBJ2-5,TGTGCCAGCAGCTCGGACAGGTTCGAGACCCAGTACTTC,CASSSDRFETQYF
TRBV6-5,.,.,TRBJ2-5,TGTGCCAGCAGTTACTTGGACCAGATCGGGACCCAGTACTTC,CASSYLDQIGTQYF